The 18 T cell receptor beta chains below come from one sample, sequenced in a study of T-cell reconstitution after alpha-beta-depleted transplantation in children. A TCRbeta library incorporating unique molecular identifiers was prepared. TCRdb used MiXCR to reprocess the PCR reads, holding one entry per CDR3 protein. The table shows 350,000 to 400,000 distinct CDR3 sequences, with about a fifth occurring only once. The material was PBMCs from the stem cell graft donor, obtained from the stem cell graft. These receptors all stem from a human donor who donated a stem cell graft to a child with acute myeloid leukemia.

The V call is TRBV3-1, the J call TRBJ2-7, with D perhaps matching TRBD1 (5 bases). CDR3 length equals 17 residues. Trimming took 2 bases from V and 4 from J, leaving 21 bases between them. Germline CDR1 and CDR2: LGHDT and YNNKEL (reference sequence). This CDR3 reads CASSQSPGASGPYEQYF. The CDR3, as DNA: TGTGCCAGCAGCCAAAGCCCTGGGGCATCTGGCCCTTACGAGCAGTACTTC.

The CDR3, as DNA: TGTGCCAGCAGTGATTACGGAAACACAGATACGCAGTATTTT. It codes for CASSDYGNTDTQYF. The chain recombines TRBV25-1 with TRBJ2-3; no clear D. Trimming stripped 3 bases from V and 2 bases from J, with 9 bases between. This CDR3 contains 14 residues. Germline assignment: CDR1 MGHDK and CDR2 SYGVNS.

The rearrangement uses TRBV12-3 or TRBV12-4 and TRBJ1-5, with D possibly TRBD1 on 5 matching bases. CDR3 length: 15 amino acids. V dropped 7 bases and J dropped 6 bases, with 19 bases sitting between them. DNA for the CDR3: TGTGCCAGCACCACCCGGACGGGACCCTCTCAGCCCCAGCATTTT. Amino acids: CASTTRTGPSQPQHF.

The chain links TRBV28 to TRBJ2-4, with D unclear. The germline CDR1 and CDR2 sequences are MDHEN and SYDVKM. Trimming took off 3 bases at V and 6 bases at J, with 9 bases between the two ends. The length of the CDR3 is 13 residues. CDR3 coding DNA: TGTGCCAGCAGTTTCCCTGATCTAAACATTCAGTACTTC. Its protein is CASSFPDLNIQYF.

This sequence joins TRBV5-5 and TRBJ2-3, with D unclear. Germline loops: CDR1 SGHKS, CDR2 YYEKEE (reference sequence). Trimming left V 3 bases short and J 0 bases short, with 11 bases between. This CDR3 has 15 amino acids. The CDR3 DNA sequence: TGTGCCAGCAGCTATGATGCGGATAGCACAGATACGCAGTATTTT. Encoded protein: CASSYDADSTDTQYF.

The chain joins TRBV24-1 to TRBJ1-5; TRBD1 might be the D (5 bases). Germline values: CDR1 KGHDR, CDR2 SFDVKD. Trimming removed 9 bases at V and 4 bases at J, with 15 bases between. The CDR3 contains 14 residues. The CDR3 region is CATFYLAGNQPQHF. CDR3 sequence (DNA): TGTGCCACCTTTTATTTGGCAGGGAATCAGCCCCAGCATTTT.

The chain combines TRBV28 with TRBJ2-1; possible D gene TRBD1, 6 bases. This CDR3 has 15 amino acids. Trimming stripped 1 base from V and 9 bases from J, with 16 bases between. The germline V gene has CDR1 MDHEN and CDR2 SYDVKM. DNA for the CDR3: TGTGCCAGCAGTTTATCTGATCCAGGGGCTGGTGAGCAGTTCTTC. Translating it yields CASSLSDPGAGEQFF.

This chain uses TRBV28 with TRBJ2-2; TRBD2 matches at 7 bases. The CDR3 totals 14 residues. Germline V lookup: CDR1 MDHEN, CDR2 SYDVKM. The junction had 5 bases not matched to a gene; V was cut back by 3 bases and J by 7 bases. CDR3 DNA: TGTGCCAGCAGTTTCATCCCTAGCGGCGGGGAGCTGTTTTTT. Its protein product is CASSFIPSGGELFF.

This chain connects TRBV29-1 to TRBJ2-1, with TRBD1 as a possible D gene (6 bases). CDR3 length: 16 residues. Looked up from germline, CDR1 is SQVTM and CDR2 is ANQGSEA. Trimming cost V 4 bases and J 6 bases, with 22 bases left between them. In DNA form, the CDR3 reads TGCAGCGTTGGCAGACCGGACAGCAGCCCCAGCAATGAGCAGTTCTTC. It translates to CSVGRPDSSPSNEQFF.

This clonotype showed up just a few times. This chain joins TRBV27 and TRBJ2-7; D is possibly TRBD2 (6 bases). The CDR3 is 13 residues long. Germline CDR1 and CDR2: MNHEY and SMNVEV (reference sequence). V dropped 8 bases and J dropped 1 base, with 12 bases sitting between them. The CDR3 region has the DNA TGTGCCAGCTGGGAGGCCTTGTCCTACGAGCAGTACTTC. Amino acid sequence: CASWEALSYEQYF.

In its sample, this clonotype was seen a few times. The rearrangement uses TRBV12-3 or TRBV12-4 and TRBJ2-1; no clear D. Trimming removed 6 bases from V and 12 bases from J, with 12 bases in between. CDR3 length: 11 residues. DNA for the CDR3: TGTGCCAGCAGCCGACCCAGTGGGCAGTTCTTC. Its translation is CASSRPSGQFF.

This clonotype is medium-sized within its sample. The chain employs TRBV20-1 and TRBJ1-1; D is uncertain. Trimming removed 0 bases at V and 4 bases at J, with 9 bases between. Germline V gene data show CDR1 as DFQATT and CDR2 as SNEGSKA (reference sequence). The CDR3 is 13 residues long. CDR3 DNA: TGCAGTGCTAGAGATCTAACAGCCACTGAAGCTTTCTTT. The encoded protein is CSARDLTATEAFF.

The sample holds a few counts of this clonotype. V and J are TRBV20-1 and TRBJ2-3, with TRBD2 identical over 8 bases. Germline V CDR1 and CDR2: DFQATT, SNEGSKA (reference sequence). This CDR3 region has 15 residues. V dropped 3 bases and J dropped 2; count of bases not matched to a gene: 7. CDR3 region: CSARVSGDYTDTQYF. CDR3 in DNA: TGCAGTGCTAGGGTTAGCGGGGACTACACAGATACGCAGTATTTT.

This clonotype was detected many times. The rearrangement links TRBV20-1 to TRBJ2-7; 8 bases line up with TRBD1. Trimming took 2 bases from V and 1 from J; bases not matched to a gene: 19. Germline CDR1 reads DFQATT; CDR2 reads SNEGSKA (reference sequence). This CDR3 comprises 19 residues. The chain's CDR3 is CSARPTGTGGGGISYEQYF. In nucleotides, the CDR3 is TGCAGTGCTAGACCGACGGGGACAGGAGGAGGAGGAATTTCCTACGAGCAGTACTTC.

The rearrangement links TRBV25-1 to TRBJ1-5, with D maybe TRBD1 (6 bases). Germline V lookup: CDR1 MGHDK, CDR2 SYGVNS. With 4 bases removed from V and 1 base from J, the gap between germline ends came to 11 bases. The CDR3 has 15 residues. The CDR3 DNA reads TGTGCCAGCAGTGCAACAGGGCTAAGCAATCAGCCCCAGCATTTT. Its protein product is CASSATGLSNQPQHF.

V and J are TRBV7-1 and TRBJ2-5; 7 bases agree with TRBD1. TRBV7-1 is noted as an ORF with a role that remains uncertain. V gave up 2 bases and J gave up 1 base; unmatched junction bases: 13. This CDR3 region has 18 residues. The CDR3 is CASSSPKTGATTQETQYF. CDR3 DNA: TGTGCCAGCAGCTCACCGAAAACAGGGGCAACGACCCAAGAGACCCAGTACTTC.

V usage is TRBV4-2 and J usage is TRBJ2-7; 9 positions match TRBD2. J was trimmed by 5 bases and V by 1 base; bases with no gene match: 3. This CDR3 is 14 amino acids long. Germline loops: CDR1 LGHNA, CDR2 YNFKEQ. CDR3 residues: CASSQVSGSHEQYF. In DNA form, the CDR3 reads TGTGCCAGCAGCCAAGTTAGCGGGAGCCACGAGCAGTACTTC.

This clonotype was seen only a few times. The chain combines TRBV6-2 or TRBV6-3 with TRBJ2-3; 9 nucleotides match TRBD2. The CDR3 has 14 residues. V shed 10 bases and J 2 bases; nucleotides not matched to a gene: 7. CDR1 is MNHEY, CDR2 SVGEGT, per germline. CDR3 region: CATRVAGVTDTQYF. CDR3 coding DNA: TGTGCCACAAGGGTAGCGGGAGTCACAGATACGCAGTATTTT.